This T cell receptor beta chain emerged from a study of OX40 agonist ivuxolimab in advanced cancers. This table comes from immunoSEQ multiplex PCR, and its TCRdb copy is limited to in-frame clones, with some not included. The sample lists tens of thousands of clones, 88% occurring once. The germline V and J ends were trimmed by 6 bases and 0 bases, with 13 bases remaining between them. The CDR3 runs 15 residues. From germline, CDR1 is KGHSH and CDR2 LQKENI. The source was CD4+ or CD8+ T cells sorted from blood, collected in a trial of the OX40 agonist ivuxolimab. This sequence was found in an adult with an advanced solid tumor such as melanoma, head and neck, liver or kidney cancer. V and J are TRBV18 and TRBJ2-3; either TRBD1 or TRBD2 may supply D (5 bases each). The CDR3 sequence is CASSRVGVSTDTQYF. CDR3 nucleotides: TGTGCCAGCTCCCGGGTGGGGGTTAGCACAGATACGCAGTATTTT.